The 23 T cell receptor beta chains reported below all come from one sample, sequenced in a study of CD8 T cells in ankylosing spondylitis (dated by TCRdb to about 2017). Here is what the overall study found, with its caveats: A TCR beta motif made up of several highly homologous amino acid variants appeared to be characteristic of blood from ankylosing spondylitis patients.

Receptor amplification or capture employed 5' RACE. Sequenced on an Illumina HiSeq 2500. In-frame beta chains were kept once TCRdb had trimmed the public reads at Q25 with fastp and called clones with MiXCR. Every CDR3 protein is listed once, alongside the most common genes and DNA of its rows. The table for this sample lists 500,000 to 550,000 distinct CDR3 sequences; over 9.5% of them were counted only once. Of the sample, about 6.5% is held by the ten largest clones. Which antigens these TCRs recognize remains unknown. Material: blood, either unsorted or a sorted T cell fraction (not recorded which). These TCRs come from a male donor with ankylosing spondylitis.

The CDR3 loop reads CASSSGLSRDTQYF. CDR3 sequence (DNA): TGTGCCAGCAGCTCAGGACTTAGTAGAGATACGCAGTATTTT. The J gene is TRBJ2-3, the V gene TRBV7-7, with a possible D match to TRBD2 (5 bases). The CDR3 covers 14 residues. Germline V gene data show CDR1 as SSHAT and CDR2 as FNYEAQ (reference sequence). Between the trimmed V and J ends, which lost 4 bases and 5 bases, there was a span of 13 bases.

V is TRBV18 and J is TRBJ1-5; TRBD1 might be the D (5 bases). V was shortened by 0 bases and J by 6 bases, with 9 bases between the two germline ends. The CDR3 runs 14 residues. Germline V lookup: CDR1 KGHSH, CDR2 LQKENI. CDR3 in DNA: TGTGCCAGCTCACCACCGGGGGGGGGTCAGCCCCAGCATTTT. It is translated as CASSPPGGGQPQHF.

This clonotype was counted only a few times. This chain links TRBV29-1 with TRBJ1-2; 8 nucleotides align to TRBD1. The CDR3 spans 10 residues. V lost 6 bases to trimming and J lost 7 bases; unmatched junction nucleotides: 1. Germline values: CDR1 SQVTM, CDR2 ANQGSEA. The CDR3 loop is CSVDRGGYTF. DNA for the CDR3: TGCAGCGTCGACAGGGGTGGCTACACCTTC.

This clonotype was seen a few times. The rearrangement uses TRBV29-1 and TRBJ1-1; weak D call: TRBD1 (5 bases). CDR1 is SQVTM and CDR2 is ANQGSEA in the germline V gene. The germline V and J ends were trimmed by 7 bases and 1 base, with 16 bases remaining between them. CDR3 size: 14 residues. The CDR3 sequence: CSARWGGRNTEAFF. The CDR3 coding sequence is TGCAGCGCACGGTGGGGCGGTCGGAACACTGAAGCTTTCTTT.

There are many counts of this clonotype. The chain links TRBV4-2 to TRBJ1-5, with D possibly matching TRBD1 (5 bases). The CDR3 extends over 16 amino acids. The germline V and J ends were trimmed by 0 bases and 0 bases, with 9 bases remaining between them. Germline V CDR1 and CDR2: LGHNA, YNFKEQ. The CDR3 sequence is CASSQEGGYSNQPQHF. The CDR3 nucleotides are TGTGCCAGCAGCCAAGAGGGGGGGTATAGCAATCAGCCCCAGCATTTT.

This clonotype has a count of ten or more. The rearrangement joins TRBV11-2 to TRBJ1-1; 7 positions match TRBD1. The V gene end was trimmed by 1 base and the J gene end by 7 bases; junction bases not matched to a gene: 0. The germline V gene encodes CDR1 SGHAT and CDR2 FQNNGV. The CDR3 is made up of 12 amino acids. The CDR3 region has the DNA TGTGCCAGCAGCTTAGCAGGGGGTGAAGCTTTCTTT. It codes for CASSLAGGEAFF. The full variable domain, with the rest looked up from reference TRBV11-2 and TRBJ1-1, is EAGVAQSPRYKIIEKRQSVAFWCNPISGHATLYWYQQILGQGPKLLIQFQNNGVVDDSQLPKDRFSAERLKGVDSTLKIQPAKLEDSAVYLCASSLAGGEAFFGQGTRLTVV.

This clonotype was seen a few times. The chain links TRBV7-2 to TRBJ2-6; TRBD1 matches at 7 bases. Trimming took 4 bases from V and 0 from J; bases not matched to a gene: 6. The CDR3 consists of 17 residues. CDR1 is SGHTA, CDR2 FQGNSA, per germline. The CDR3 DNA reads TGTGCCAGCAGCTCCCAGACAGGGATCTCTGGGGCCAACGTCCTGACTTTC. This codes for CASSSQTGISGANVLTF. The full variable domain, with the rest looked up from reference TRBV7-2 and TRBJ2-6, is GAGVSQSPSNKVTEKGKDVELRCDPISGHTALYWYRQSLGQGLEFLIYFQGNSAPDKSGLPSDRFSAERTGGSVSTLTIQRTQQEDSAVYLCASSSQTGISGANVLTFGAGSRLTVL.

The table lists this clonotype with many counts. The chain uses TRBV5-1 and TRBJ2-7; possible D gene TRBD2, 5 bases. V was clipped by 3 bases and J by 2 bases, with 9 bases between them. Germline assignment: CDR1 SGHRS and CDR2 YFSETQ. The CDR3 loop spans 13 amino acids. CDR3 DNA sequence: TGCGCCAGCAGCTGGGGAGCTACCTACGAGCAGTACTTC. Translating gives CASSWGATYEQYF.

CDR3 sequence reads: CASSLDLRGSRTDTQYF. DNA of the CDR3: TGTGCCAGCAGCTTAGACCTACGGGGCTCCCGCACAGATACGCAGTATTTT. The genes are TRBV7-9 and TRBJ2-3; D is perhaps TRBD1 or TRBD2 (5 bases each). There are 17 residues in the CDR3. Trimming shortened V by 1 base and J by 1 base, and 15 bases separated the two germline ends. Germline V gene lookup returns CDR1 SEHNR and CDR2 FQNEAQ (reference sequence). The complete variable domain, with remaining parts taken from reference TRBV7-9 and TRBJ2-3, reads DTGVSQNPRHKITKRGQNVTFRCDPISEHNRLYWYRQTLGQGPEFLTYFQNEAQLEKSRLLSDRFSAERPKGSFSTLEIQRTEQGDSAMYLCASSLDLRGSRTDTQYFGPGTRLTVL.

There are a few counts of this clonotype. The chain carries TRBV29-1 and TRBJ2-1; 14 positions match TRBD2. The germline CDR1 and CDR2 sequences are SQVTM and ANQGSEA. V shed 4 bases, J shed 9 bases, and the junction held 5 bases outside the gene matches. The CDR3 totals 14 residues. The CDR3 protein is CSVVGTSGSSEQFF. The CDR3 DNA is TGCAGCGTTGTAGGGACTAGCGGGAGCAGTGAGCAGTTCTTC.

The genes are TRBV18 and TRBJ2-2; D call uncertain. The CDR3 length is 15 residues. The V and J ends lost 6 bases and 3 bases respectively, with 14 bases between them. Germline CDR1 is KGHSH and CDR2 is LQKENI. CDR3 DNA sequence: TGTGCCAGCTCCCTCACCGACGGCTACACCGGGGAGCTGTTTTTT. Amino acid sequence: CASSLTDGYTGELFF.

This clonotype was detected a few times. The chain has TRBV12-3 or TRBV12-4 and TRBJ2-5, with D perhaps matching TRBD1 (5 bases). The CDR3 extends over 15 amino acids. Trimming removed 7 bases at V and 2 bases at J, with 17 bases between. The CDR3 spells CASTPRGRVQETQYF. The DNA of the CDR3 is TGTGCCAGCACCCCAAGGGGCAGGGTACAAGAGACCCAGTACTTC.

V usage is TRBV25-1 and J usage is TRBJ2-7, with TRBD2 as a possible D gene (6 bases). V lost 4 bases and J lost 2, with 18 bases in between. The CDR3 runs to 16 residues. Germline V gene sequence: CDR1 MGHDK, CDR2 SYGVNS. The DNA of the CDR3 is TGTGCCAGCAGTGGGCCTTCTAGCGTGAATCCCTACGAGCAGTACTTC. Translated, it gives CASSGPSSVNPYEQYF.

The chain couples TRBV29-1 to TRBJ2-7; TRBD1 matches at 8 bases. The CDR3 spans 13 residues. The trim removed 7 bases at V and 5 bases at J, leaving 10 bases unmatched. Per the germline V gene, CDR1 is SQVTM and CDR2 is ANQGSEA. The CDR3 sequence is CSAGDTTGDEQYF. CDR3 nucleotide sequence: TGCAGCGCCGGGGATACGACAGGGGACGAGCAGTACTTC.

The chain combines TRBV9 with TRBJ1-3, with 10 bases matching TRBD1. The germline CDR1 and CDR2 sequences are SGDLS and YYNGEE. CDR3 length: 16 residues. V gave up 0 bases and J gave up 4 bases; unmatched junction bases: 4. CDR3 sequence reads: CASSVETGGLGNTIYF. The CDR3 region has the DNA TGTGCCAGCAGCGTAGAGACAGGGGGCCTAGGAAACACCATATATTTT.

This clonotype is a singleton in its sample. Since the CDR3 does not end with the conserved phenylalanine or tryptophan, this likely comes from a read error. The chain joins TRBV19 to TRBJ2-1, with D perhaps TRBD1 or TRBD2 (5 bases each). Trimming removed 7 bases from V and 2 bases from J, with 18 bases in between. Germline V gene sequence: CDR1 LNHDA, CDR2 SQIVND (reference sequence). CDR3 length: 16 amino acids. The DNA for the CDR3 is TGTGCCAGTATCGCCATCCGGGACGGACCCTACAATGAGCAGTTCCTC. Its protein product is CASIAIRDGPYNEQFL.

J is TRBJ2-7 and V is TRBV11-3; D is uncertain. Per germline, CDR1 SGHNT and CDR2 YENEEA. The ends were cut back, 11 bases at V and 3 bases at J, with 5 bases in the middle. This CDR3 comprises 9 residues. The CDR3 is CAGNYEQYV. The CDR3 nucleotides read TGTGCCGGCAACTACGAGCAGTACGTC.

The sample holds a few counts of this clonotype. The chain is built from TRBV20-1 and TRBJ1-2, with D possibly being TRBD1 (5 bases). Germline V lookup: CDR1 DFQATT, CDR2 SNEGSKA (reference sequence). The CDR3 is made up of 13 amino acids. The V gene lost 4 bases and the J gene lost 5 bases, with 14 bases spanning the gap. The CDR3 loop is CSAKDTHGYGYTF. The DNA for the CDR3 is TGCAGTGCTAAGGACACTCACGGGTATGGCTACACCTTC.

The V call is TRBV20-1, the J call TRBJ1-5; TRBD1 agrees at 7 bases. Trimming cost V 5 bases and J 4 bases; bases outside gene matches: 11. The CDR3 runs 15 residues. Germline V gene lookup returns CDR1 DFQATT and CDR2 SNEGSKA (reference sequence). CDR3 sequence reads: CSAEGAGVMNQPQHF. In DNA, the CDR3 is TGCAGTGCTGAGGGGGCAGGGGTCATGAATCAGCCCCAGCATTTT.

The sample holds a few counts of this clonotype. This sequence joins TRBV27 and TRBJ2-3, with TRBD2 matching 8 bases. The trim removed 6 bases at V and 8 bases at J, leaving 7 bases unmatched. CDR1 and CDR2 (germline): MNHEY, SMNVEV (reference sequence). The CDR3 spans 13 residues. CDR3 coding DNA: TGTGCCAGCAGCTTGCCCGGGGGGGGTACGCAGTATTTT. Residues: CASSLPGGGTQYF.

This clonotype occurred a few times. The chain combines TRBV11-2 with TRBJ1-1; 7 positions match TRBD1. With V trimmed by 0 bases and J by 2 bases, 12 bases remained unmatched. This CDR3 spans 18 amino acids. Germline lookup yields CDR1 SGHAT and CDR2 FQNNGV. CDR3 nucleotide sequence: TGTGCCAGCAGCTTAGATAAACCGCGACAGGGTTCAAACACTGAAGCTTTCTTT. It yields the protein CASSLDKPRQGSNTEAFF.

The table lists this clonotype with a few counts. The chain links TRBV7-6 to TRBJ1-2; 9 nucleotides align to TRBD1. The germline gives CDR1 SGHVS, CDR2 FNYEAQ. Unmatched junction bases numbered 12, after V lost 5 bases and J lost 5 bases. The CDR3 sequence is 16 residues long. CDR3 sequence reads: CASSALRTGAGYGYTF. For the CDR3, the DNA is TGTGCCAGCAGCGCCCTCCGGACAGGGGCTGGATATGGCTACACCTTC.

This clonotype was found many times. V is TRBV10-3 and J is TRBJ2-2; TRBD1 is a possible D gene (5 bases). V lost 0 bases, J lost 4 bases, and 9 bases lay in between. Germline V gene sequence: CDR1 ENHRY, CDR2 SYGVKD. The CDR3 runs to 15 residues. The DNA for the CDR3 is TGTGCCATCAGTGAGTCGCTCCAGGGCACCGGGGAGCTGTTTTTT. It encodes CAISESLQGTGELFF.